The 14 T cell receptor beta chains reported below all come from one sample, sequenced in a study of blood T cell repertoires in COVID-19. Some clones are missing from TCRdb's copy, which holds only in-frame ones; the method was immunoSEQ multiplex PCR. Of roughly 400,000 clones in the sample, around 87% were seen once. Sequencing was carried out using peripheral blood. All receptors derive from a woman in her fifties or sixties with COVID-19, enrolled during active disease.

V gene TRBV19 combines with J gene TRBJ1-5; TRBD1 matches at 8 bases. CDR1 LNHDA and CDR2 SQIVND come from the germline V gene (reference sequence). The CDR3 loop spans 14 amino acids. V was pared by 6 bases and J by 6 bases, with 7 bases of the junction left unmatched. The DNA of the CDR3 is TGTGCCAGTAGACCCAGGGGGCGCGGTCAGCCCCAGCATTTT. This codes for CASRPRGRGQPQHF.

The chain employs TRBV6-1 and TRBJ1-1; D is unresolved. V was pared by 2 bases and J by 4 bases, with 8 bases between. Germline V gene sequence: CDR1 MNHNS, CDR2 SASEGT. The CDR3 is made up of 13 amino acids. The CDR3 loop is CASSEWPGTEAFF. The CDR3 DNA reads TGTGCCAGCAGTGAATGGCCAGGCACTGAAGCTTTCTTT.

V usage is TRBV5-1 and J usage is TRBJ2-1, with D perhaps matching TRBD2 (6 bases). V shed 5 bases and J shed 5 bases, with 11 bases lying between them. This CDR3 has 13 amino acids. Per the germline V gene, CDR1 is SGHRS and CDR2 is YFSETQ. CDR3 region: CASRWDSNNEQFF. The CDR3 DNA sequence: TGCGCCAGCAGATGGGACTCTAACAATGAGCAGTTCTTC.

The chain has TRBV7-3 and TRBJ2-7; tentative D call: TRBD2 (5 bases). The V end lost 0 bases, the J end lost 5 bases, and 17 bases lay between the germline ends. Germline-derived CDR1 and CDR2 are SGHTA and FQGTGA. The length of the CDR3 is 16 residues. Here the CDR3 DNA reads TGTGCCAGCAGCTTAACACCACTAGGGCCGGGCCACGAGCAGTACTTC. Its translation: CASSLTPLGPGHEQYF.

This clone showed up just once. The chain is built from TRBV5-4 and TRBJ1-2; weak D call: TRBD1 (6 bases). CDR1 is SGHNT, CDR2 YYREEE, per germline (reference sequence). Trimming shortened V by 6 bases and J by 10 bases, and 19 bases separated the two germline ends. This CDR3 contains 13 residues. The CDR3 DNA reads TGTGCCAGCAACTCCTGGGGGCAGAGGGACTACACCTTC. Translated: CASNSWGQRDYTF.

The chain employs TRBV5-5 and TRBJ1-5; 9 bases match TRBD1. The CDR3 sequence is 15 residues long. V gave up 4 bases and J gave up 1 base; unmatched junction bases: 3. Per the germline V gene, CDR1 is SGHKS and CDR2 is YYEKEE (reference sequence). The CDR3 bases are TGTGCCAGCAGCCGGACAGGGGCGAGCAATCAGCCCCAGCATTTT. It encodes CASSRTGASNQPQHF.

This clone appeared a few times. The gene calls are TRBV9 and TRBJ2-2; TRBD2 matches 7 bases. The V gene's germline CDR1 is SGDLS and CDR2 YYNGEE. The CDR3 extends over 15 amino acids. Trimming cost V 0 bases and J 1 base; bases outside gene matches: 0. CDR3 nucleotides: TGTGCCAGCAGCGTAGGCGGGGGGAACACCGGGGAGCTGTTTTTT. Its translation is CASSVGGGNTGELFF.

The CDR3 coding sequence is TGTGCCAGCAGCCGAACACCGGGACAGGGGGCCGGGGAGCTGTTTTTT. Its protein is CASSRTPGQGAGELFF. This rearrangement joins TRBV5-5 to TRBJ2-2; 11 nucleotides line up with TRBD1. With V trimmed by 4 bases and J by 6 bases, 8 bases remained unmatched. This CDR3 contains 16 residues. Germline V gives CDR1 SGHKS, CDR2 YYEKEE (reference sequence).

Only one count was recorded for this clone. This chain connects TRBV6-4 to TRBJ2-2; TRBD1 agrees at 7 bases. Per the germline V gene, CDR1 is MRHNA and CDR2 is SNTAGT. The CDR3 totals 14 residues. The trim removed 6 bases at V and 11 bases at J, leaving 12 bases unmatched. The CDR3 here is CASSRTGRAFELFF. The CDR3 DNA follows: TGTGCCAGCAGCCGGACAGGAAGGGCTTTTGAGCTGTTTTTT.

The rearrangement uses TRBV6-5 and TRBJ2-7; D perhaps matches TRBD1 (6 bases). The CDR3 covers 16 residues. With 0 bases removed from V and 0 bases from J, the gap between germline ends came to 12 bases. Germline CDR1 and CDR2: MNHEY and SVGAGI. The CDR3 sequence: CASSYSVDRPSYEQYF. For the CDR3, the DNA is TGTGCCAGCAGTTACTCCGTGGACAGACCCTCCTACGAGCAGTACTTC.

This chain uses TRBV9 with TRBJ1-3; D remains ambiguous. The V gene lost 0 bases and the J gene lost 0 bases, with 13 bases spanning the gap. The V gene's germline CDR1 is SGDLS and CDR2 YYNGEE. This CDR3 contains 17 residues. CDR3 bases: TGTGCCAGCAGCGTAGATCCAGGCCGGAACTCTGGAAACACCATATATTTT. This sequence encodes CASSVDPGRNSGNTIYF.

The CDR3 sequence is CSAPPDTQYF. In DNA, the CDR3 is TGCAGCGCCCCCCCGGATACGCAGTATTTT. The gene calls are TRBV29-1 and TRBJ2-3; D gene unclear. This CDR3 region has 10 residues. V lost 7 bases, J lost 6 bases, and 8 bases lay in between. The V gene's germline CDR1 is SQVTM and CDR2 ANQGSEA.

The sample holds one count of this clone. CDR3 sequence reads: CASSHWGQGGTGELFF. Written as DNA, the CDR3 is TGTGCCAGCAGCCATTGGGGACAGGGCGGCACCGGGGAGCTGTTTTTT. This chain links TRBV3-1 (or the pseudogene TRBV3-2) with TRBJ2-2; 9 nucleotides line up with TRBD1. This CDR3 spans 16 amino acids. The V and J ends lost 3 bases and 4 bases, in that order; junction bases with no gene match: 6. The V gene's germline CDR1 is LGHDT and CDR2 YNNKEL (reference sequence).

This clone showed up just a few times. The chain links TRBV19 to TRBJ1-1, with D tentatively TRBD1 (5 bases). The germline CDR1 and CDR2 sequences are LNHDA and SQIVND (reference sequence). V was trimmed by 3 bases and J by 2 bases, leaving 7 bases between them. There are 13 residues in the CDR3. The CDR3 DNA is TGTGCCAGTAGTATGCAGGGAAACACTGAAGCTTTCTTT. Protein sequence: CASSMQGNTEAFF.